This T cell receptor beta chain was recorded in a study of shared clonotypes between healthy human individuals. Genomic DNA of every subset was divided equally among multiple immunoSEQ plates. Assay: immunoSEQ multiplex PCR; the TCRdb copy retains only in-frame clones and omits some. Among about 700,000 clones, roughly 94% were seen once, and the ten largest hold 20% to 25%. Naive CD8 populations comprised CD45RO-negative cells positively selected for CCR7, excluding terminally differentiated effector memory CD45RA+ cells. The sequence was collected from a man aged 25 to 40 in good health. Source material: naive CD8+ T cells sorted from blood.

CDR3 protein: CASSLVVSSGEQFF. CDR3 nucleotide sequence: TGTGCCAGCAGCTTAGTCGTGAGCTCGGGTGAGCAGTTCTTC. The V and J genes are TRBV7-9 and TRBJ2-1, with D hard to call. The V gene's germline CDR1 is SEHNR and CDR2 FQNEAQ (reference sequence). V lost 1 base, J lost 9 bases, and 13 bases lay in between. This CDR3 has 14 amino acids.